Below, 26 T cell receptor beta chains from the same sample are listed, as sequenced in a study of technical replicates of blood from a few donors. Method: immunoSEQ multiplex PCR; TCRdb's copy keeps in-frame clones and lacks some. Seen here are over 65,000 clones, 85% to 95% observed once, and the top ten hold 0.2% to 0.3%. Sequencing was performed on T cells isolated from PBMCs. All receptors come from a human donor in good health.

V usage is TRBV19 and J usage is TRBJ2-7, with TRBD1 matching over 7 bases. With V trimmed by 1 base and J by 0 bases, 9 bases remained unmatched. CDR3 length equals 17 residues. Germline V gene data show CDR1 as LNHDA and CDR2 as SQIVND (reference sequence). The chain's CDR3 is CASSIGASGTVSYEQYF. The CDR3 nucleotides are TGTGCCAGTAGTATAGGGGCCTCCGGGACAGTCTCCTACGAGCAGTACTTC.

The genes are TRBV7-6 and TRBJ2-3; the D is unclear. CDR1 and CDR2 (germline): SGHVS, FNYEAQ. Trimming removed 5 bases at V and 4 bases at J, with 10 bases between. This CDR3 is built from 13 residues. CDR3 sequence (DNA): TGTGCCAGCAGCCTAGTAGAGGCAGATACGCAGTATTTT. It codes for CASSLVEADTQYF.

This clone was seen a single time. V and J are TRBV6-1 and TRBJ1-2; D may be TRBD1 (5 bases). Germline assignment: CDR1 MNHNS and CDR2 SASEGT. Trimming pared 2 bases from V and 0 bases from J, leaving 10 bases between. This CDR3 spans 15 amino acids. CDR3 loop: CASSELGTANYGYTF. The CDR3 nucleotides read TGTGCCAGCAGTGAATTGGGGACTGCTAACTATGGCTACACCTTC.

This clone has just one count. The gene calls are TRBV2 and TRBJ2-3; the D gene is possibly TRBD1 (6 bases). The V gene lost 6 bases and the J gene lost 2 bases, with 9 bases spanning the gap. Germline-derived CDR1 and CDR2 are SNHLY and FYNNEI. This CDR3 spans 13 amino acids. The CDR3 sequence is CASRKGHTDTQYF. CDR3 sequence (DNA): TGTGCCAGCAGGAAGGGACACACAGATACGCAGTATTTT.

Regarding this clone: The identical CDR3 is also encoded by other nucleotide sequences in the sample. CDR3 sequence (DNA): TGTGCCAGCAGTTTAGCAGGAAACACTGAAGCTTTCTTT. It codes for CASSLAGNTEAFF. The chain recombines TRBV28 with TRBJ1-1; D is uncertain. The CDR3 length is 13 residues. Trimming removed 2 bases at V and 2 bases at J, with 6 bases between. Germline assignment: CDR1 MDHEN and CDR2 SYDVKM. Complete variable domain (other parts from reference TRBV28 and TRBJ1-1): DVKVTQSSRYLVKRTGEKVFLECVQDMDHENMFWYRQDPGLGLRLIYFSYDVKMKEKGDIPEGYSVSREKKERFSLILESASTNQTSMYLCASSLAGNTEAFFGQGTRLTVV.

V is TRBV9 and J is TRBJ1-3, with 8 bases identical to TRBD1. V lost 3 bases and J lost 5; bases outside the gene matches: 10. Germline loops: CDR1 SGDLS, CDR2 YYNGEE. The CDR3 has 16 residues. CDR3 region: CASSGGTGTFRNTIYF. The CDR3, as DNA: TGTGCCAGCAGCGGCGGGACAGGTACCTTTAGAAACACCATATATTTT.

V usage is TRBV6-4 and J usage is TRBJ2-2, with 8 bases matching TRBD1. Germline V gives CDR1 MRHNA, CDR2 SNTAGT. The ends lost 6 bases at V and 3 bases at J; junction bases unmatched: 3. The CDR3 has 14 residues. CDR3 nucleotides: TGTGCCAGCAGCAGGGGGCTTGACACCGGGGAGCTGTTTTTT. As protein: CASSRGLDTGELFF.

This chain uses TRBV7-2 with TRBJ2-5, with a possible D match to TRBD2 (6 bases). The CDR3 is 14 residues long. The V end was cut by 2 bases, the J end by 5 bases, with 12 bases between. Germline V gene sequence: CDR1 SGHTA, CDR2 FQGNSA. Written as DNA, the CDR3 is TGTGCCAGCAGCTTACTGGGGGGAACTGAGACCCAGTACTTC. Its protein product is CASSLLGGTETQYF.

This sequence joins TRBV27 and TRBJ1-5; no clear D. The CDR3 is made up of 16 amino acids. Trimming removed 6 bases at V and 1 base at J, with 16 bases between. Germline CDR1 MNHEY, CDR2 SMNVEV (reference sequence). CDR3: CASRLSVQASNQPQHF. For the CDR3, the DNA is TGTGCCAGCAGGCTATCAGTCCAGGCAAGCAATCAGCCCCAGCATTTT.

This clone was recorded only once. The chain combines TRBV5-1 with TRBJ1-1, with 8 bases matching TRBD1. The CDR3 length is 15 residues. The V segment lost 4 bases and the J segment 3 bases; nucleotides outside the gene matches: 8. CDR1 SGHRS and CDR2 YFSETQ come from the germline V gene. CDR3 region: CASSGGTGGDTEAFF. CDR3 sequence (DNA): TGCGCCAGCAGCGGAGGGACAGGAGGGGACACTGAAGCTTTCTTT.

The CDR3, as DNA: TGTGCCAGCAGGCTTAGGGGGGGGGCGAACACTGAAGCTTTCTTT. Translated: CASRLRGGANTEAFF. The chain is built from TRBV6-5 and TRBJ1-1; D possibly corresponds to TRBD1 (6 bases). In germline, CDR1 is MNHEY, CDR2 SVGAGI. The CDR3 is 15 residues long. Trimming took off 6 bases at V and 1 base at J, with 15 bases between the two ends.

This chain links TRBV7-2 with TRBJ2-5; the D is unclear. Trimming removed 5 bases from V and 5 bases from J, with 15 bases in between. Germline V gene sequence: CDR1 SGHTA, CDR2 FQGNSA. This CDR3 spans 14 amino acids. Here the CDR3 reads CASSPFEELETQYF. The CDR3 DNA is TGTGCCAGCAGCCCCTTTGAGGAGTTGGAGACCCAGTACTTC.

The J gene is TRBJ1-2, the V gene TRBV6-1, with unresolved D. The ends were cut back, 6 bases at V and 8 bases at J, with 13 bases in the middle. In germline, CDR1 is MNHNS, CDR2 SASEGT. The CDR3 covers 12 residues. The CDR3 DNA reads as TGTGCCAGCAGGTTTCGGGTAGGAGGCTACACCTTC. This encodes CASRFRVGGYTF.

The CDR3 nucleotides read TGTGCCAGTAGTACGACAGTATATGCCAATCAGCCCCAGCATTTT. Translation gives CASSTTVYANQPQHF. The chain is built from TRBV19 and TRBJ1-5, with a possible D match to TRBD1 (5 bases). The V gene lost 4 bases and the J gene lost 3 bases, with 13 bases spanning the gap. Looked up from germline, CDR1 is LNHDA and CDR2 is SQIVND (reference sequence). This CDR3 has 15 amino acids.

The DNA of the CDR3 is TGTGCCAGCAGCCTTTTCACTGGGGCCCGGGATACGCAGTATTTT. Translating it yields CASSLFTGARDTQYF. The chain is built from TRBV14 and TRBJ2-3, with D perhaps matching TRBD1 (5 bases). Germline loops: CDR1 SGHDN, CDR2 FVKESK. CDR3 length: 15 amino acids. Trimming removed 4 bases from V and 6 bases from J, with 17 bases in between.

The sample holds one count of this clone. V and J are TRBV27 and TRBJ1-5; the D gene is possibly TRBD1 (5 bases). Germline CDR1 is MNHEY and CDR2 is SMNVEV (reference sequence). V was trimmed by 3 bases and J by 2 bases, leaving 11 bases between them. This CDR3 contains 15 residues. The CDR3 DNA reads as TGTGCCAGCAGTTTTATAGGGGATGGCAATCAGCCCCAGCATTTT. The encoded protein is CASSFIGDGNQPQHF.

The rearrangement joins TRBV6-4 to TRBJ2-7; 14 nucleotides align to TRBD2. Per germline, CDR1 MRHNA and CDR2 SNTAGT. Unmatched junction bases numbered 12, after V lost 8 bases and J lost 3 bases. CDR3 length: 17 residues. The CDR3 DNA reads TGTGCCAGCGCTGGGACTAGCGGGAGCCCGATAAGCTACGAGCAGTACTTC. Encoded protein: CASAGTSGSPISYEQYF.

The CDR3 region has the DNA TGTGCCAGCAGCCGAGAAAGGTTGCGGAACAATGAGCAGTTCTTC. This gives the protein CASSRERLRNNEQFF. This rearrangement joins TRBV28 to TRBJ2-1; D gene ambiguous. CDR3 size: 15 residues. Germline V gives CDR1 MDHEN, CDR2 SYDVKM. Trimming stripped 6 bases from V and 5 bases from J, with 17 bases between.

The genes are TRBV5-1 and TRBJ1-5; D is perhaps TRBD1 (6 bases). Germline V gene sequence: CDR1 SGHRS, CDR2 YFSETQ. Deletions cut 0 bases from V and 7 bases from J, with 20 bases between. This CDR3 comprises 17 residues. The CDR3 DNA sequence: TGCGCCAGCAGCTTGGGTGGACAGTCCCCTTTTTTACAGCCCCAGCATTTT. It yields the protein CASSLGGQSPFLQPQHF.

The genes are TRBV5-4 and TRBJ1-2, with 10 bases aligning to TRBD1. The CDR3 covers 15 residues. Germline V gene lookup returns CDR1 SGHNT and CDR2 YYREEE (reference sequence). Germline trimming cut 5 bases from V and 0 bases from J; bases unmatched to any gene: 4. CDR3 in amino acids: CASSPGTGANYGYTF. Written as DNA, the CDR3 is TGTGCCAGCAGTCCCGGGACAGGGGCTAACTATGGCTACACCTTC.

The rearrangement uses TRBV5-4 and TRBJ1-2, with D possibly being TRBD1 (5 bases). Trimming removed 4 bases from V and 2 bases from J, with 18 bases in between. The CDR3 spans 16 residues. CDR1 and CDR2 from the germline V gene are SGHNT and YYREEE (reference sequence). The CDR3, as DNA: TGTGCCAGCAGCCCCGTTCCCCCAGGGTCGAACTATGGCTACACCTTC. This encodes CASSPVPPGSNYGYTF.

V is TRBV19 and J is TRBJ1-1, with D perhaps matching TRBD1 (6 bases). Between the trimmed V and J ends, which lost 6 bases and 4 bases, there was a span of 9 bases. The CDR3 spans 12 residues. Germline V lookup: CDR1 LNHDA, CDR2 SQIVND (reference sequence). As DNA, the CDR3 is TGTGCCAGTAGGCAGGGGTTCACTGAAGCTTTCTTT. Its translation: CASRQGFTEAFF.

In this sample, this clone turned up once. The rearrangement links TRBV6-1 to TRBJ1-1; D is perhaps TRBD1 (5 bases). The CDR3 has 13 amino acids. V was cut by 6 bases and J by 11 bases, with 19 bases left in between. The germline gives CDR1 MNHNS, CDR2 SASEGT. CDR3 sequence: CASRRGGDAFAFF. The CDR3 DNA is TGTGCCAGCAGAAGGGGAGGCGACGCGTTCGCTTTCTTT.

J is TRBJ2-7 and V is TRBV7-2, with D possibly being TRBD1 (7 bases). From germline, CDR1 is SGHTA and CDR2 FQGNSA. V dropped 4 bases and J dropped 2 bases, with 21 bases sitting between them. This CDR3 spans 17 amino acids. In DNA, the CDR3 is TGTGCCAGCAGCTATCCTCGATTCGGGGGACAGACCTACGAGCAGTACTTC. This codes for CASSYPRFGGQTYEQYF. The full variable domain, with the rest looked up from reference TRBV7-2 and TRBJ2-7, is GAGVSQSPSNKVTEKGKDVELRCDPISGHTALYWYRQSLGQGLEFLIYFQGNSAPDKSGLPSDRFSAERTGGSVSTLTIQRTQQEDSAVYLCASSYPRFGGQTYEQYFGPGTRLTVT.

The chain joins TRBV5-8 to TRBJ2-7, with 8 positions matching TRBD2. The CDR3 is 13 residues long. V was pared by 4 bases and J by 5 bases, with 5 bases of the junction left unmatched. Germline V gene data show CDR1 as SGHTS and CDR2 as YDEGEE. The DNA for the CDR3 is TGTGCCAGCAGCCCGGGGGGGAGCCACGAGCAGTACTTC. Its translation is CASSPGGSHEQYF.

V gene TRBV2 combines with J gene TRBJ1-5, with 7 bases fitting TRBD1. CDR1 and CDR2 from the germline V gene are SNHLY and FYNNEI. Trimming took 5 bases from V and 3 from J; bases not matched to a gene: 7. There are 15 residues in the CDR3. The CDR3 bases are TGTGCCAGCAGTTCGACGGACAGGAACAATCAGCCCCAGCATTTT. Translated, it gives CASSSTDRNNQPQHF.